This TCR beta chain was identified in a study of post-analysis software for immune sequencing data. Overall study context: Relapsing-remitting, secondary progressive and progressive-relapsing forms of multiple sclerosis all featured among disease courses. General study results and limits: F measure showed strong co-clustering of same-batch samples. A significant reduction in normalized Chao1 diversity was observed in multiple sclerosis patients versus controls.

The TCR beta cDNA libraries contained unique molecular identifiers. Input of about 0.95 to 10 million T cells yielded a few hundred thousand cDNA molecules. TCRdb re-called the PCR reads with MiXCR, one entry per CDR3 protein. The data hold some 370,000 distinct CDR3 sequences, with roughly 36% observed a single time. As concerns this clonotype: Its antigen is undetermined.

Sequenced: blood. The TCR was taken from a girl under 18 with multiple sclerosis.

This chain's CDR3 is CAWGPSDTQYF. The CDR3 DNA sequence: TGTGCCTGGGGCCCCTCGGATACGCAGTATTTT. This sequence joins TRBV30 and TRBJ2-3; unclear D gene. CDR1 and CDR2 (germline): GTSNPN, SVGIG (reference sequence). This CDR3 is 11 amino acids long. Deletions cut 5 bases from V and 6 bases from J, with 9 bases between.